A single sample gave rise to the 26 T cell receptor beta chains below, sequenced in a study of T cells in Graves' hyperthyroidism and ophthalmopathy. The CDR3 regions of TCR beta were amplified from RNA transcripts. The study used the HTBI primer set for a first-round RT-PCR of the TCR CDR3. TCRdb used MiXCR to reprocess the multiplex PCR reads, holding one entry per CDR3 protein. The sample lists around 700,000 distinct CDR3 sequences; roughly a sixth were seen once. Sequences were obtained from blood. All receptors derive from a woman between 50 and 59 years old with Graves' hyperthyroidism that later progressed to Graves' ophthalmopathy.

This clonotype has ten or more counts. This CDR3 is CASSLQGNSNQPQHF. The CDR3 DNA sequence: TGTGCCAGCAGCTTACAGGGTAATAGCAATCAGCCCCAGCATTTT. The chain joins TRBV12-3 or TRBV12-4 to TRBJ1-5; TRBD1 is a possible D gene (6 bases). V lost 6 bases, J lost 0 bases, and 12 bases lay in between. The CDR3 runs 15 residues.

The chain recombines TRBV12-5 with TRBJ1-2; 7 bases are a match to TRBD1. Losses at the gene ends were 0 bases for V and 4 bases for J; bases not matched to a gene: 11. Germline V gene data show CDR1 as LGHNT and CDR2 as FRNRAP. The CDR3 is made up of 17 amino acids. The CDR3: CASGLVIQGPPIYGYTF. CDR3 sequence (DNA): TGTGCTAGTGGTTTGGTTATACAGGGGCCCCCTATCTATGGCTACACCTTC.

This chain uses TRBV5-1 with TRBJ2-7, with TRBD1 matching 10 bases. There are 12 residues in the CDR3. V dropped 7 bases and J dropped 5; count of bases not matched to a gene: 3. The germline V gene has CDR1 SGHRS and CDR2 YFSETQ. CDR3 residues: CASGTGDHEQYF. The CDR3 DNA follows: TGCGCCAGCGGGACAGGGGACCACGAGCAGTACTTC. Filled out from reference TRBV5-1 and TRBJ2-7, the complete variable domain reads KAGVTQTPRYLIKTRGQQVTLSCSPISGHRSVSWYQQTPGQGLQFLFEYFSETQRNKGNFPGRFSGRQFSNSRSEMNVSTLELGDSALYLCASGTGDHEQYFGPGTRLTVT.

This clonotype was seen only a few times. This chain connects TRBV29-1 to TRBJ1-2, with unresolved D. Trimming cost V 5 bases and J 6 bases, with 10 bases left between them. CDR1 and CDR2 (germline): SQVTM, ANQGSEA. The CDR3 loop spans 11 amino acids. The CDR3 loop reads CSVSHWDGYTF. In DNA, the CDR3 is TGCAGCGTTTCTCATTGGGATGGCTACACCTTC.

Many counts were recorded for this clonotype. CDR3 in DNA: TGTGCCAGCAGGAGCCGGGCTTCGAACACTGAAGCTTTCTTT. As protein: CASRSRASNTEAFF. The chain has TRBV6-1 and TRBJ1-1, with D uncertain. This CDR3 has 14 residues. Per germline, CDR1 MNHNS and CDR2 SASEGT. V lost 6 bases and J lost 1, with 12 bases in between.

This clonotype was counted ten times or more. The rearrangement joins TRBV20-1 to TRBJ2-5; 7 nucleotides agree with TRBD1. Germline V gene sequence: CDR1 DFQATT, CDR2 SNEGSKA (reference sequence). The trim removed 6 bases at V and 7 bases at J, leaving 8 bases unmatched. This CDR3 comprises 12 residues. The CDR3: CSAQGQEVTQYF. The CDR3 nucleotides read TGCAGTGCACAGGGGCAGGAGGTGACCCAGTACTTC.

The chain employs TRBV9 and TRBJ2-1; 9 bases agree with TRBD2. Germline values: CDR1 SGDLS, CDR2 YYNGEE. CDR3 length: 15 residues. J gave up 7 bases and V 3 bases, and 8 bases lay outside the gene matches. CDR3 coding DNA: TGTGCCAGCAGCGCCAGACTAGCGGAAGAAAATGAGCAGTTCTTC. Its translation is CASSARLAEENEQFF.

This rearrangement joins TRBV19 to TRBJ2-3, with D maybe TRBD2 (7 bases). The CDR3 extends over 16 amino acids. V shed 2 bases and J shed 0 bases, with 12 bases lying between them. Germline V CDR1 and CDR2: LNHDA, SQIVND (reference sequence). CDR3 nucleotide sequence: TGTGCCAGTAGTATAACCGAGGGGGGGAGCACAGATACGCAGTATTTT. It translates to CASSITEGGSTDTQYF.

This clonotype was seen repeatedly, ten times or more. The rearrangement joins TRBV12-3 or TRBV12-4 to TRBJ1-5; D gene unclear. The V end lost 6 bases, the J end lost 4 bases, and 13 bases lay between the germline ends. The CDR3 contains 14 residues. The CDR3 DNA sequence: TGTGCCAGCAGCGGAGTAGGACGAAATCAGCCCCAGCATTTT. Amino acid sequence: CASSGVGRNQPQHF.

This clonotype was seen repeatedly, ten times or more. This chain joins TRBV30 and TRBJ2-7, with 8 bases lining up with TRBD1. V lost 5 bases to trimming and J lost 5 bases; unmatched junction nucleotides: 17. The CDR3 has 16 amino acids. CDR1 is GTSNPN and CDR2 is SVGIG in the germline V gene (reference sequence). This CDR3 is CAWLPGNTGGRDEQYF. The CDR3 DNA is TGTGCCTGGCTTCCAGGTAATACAGGGGGTAGAGACGAGCAGTACTTC.

This clonotype appeared once. The chain is built from TRBV10-3 and TRBJ1-6; D remains ambiguous. CDR1 and CDR2 from the germline V gene are ENHRY and SYGVKD. V was trimmed by 1 base and J by 8 bases, leaving 12 bases between them. The CDR3 spans 15 residues. For the CDR3, the DNA is TGTGCCATCAGTGAGTTATCCAAATCCTATTCACCCCTCCACTTT. Amino acids: CAISELSKSYSPLHF.

This clonotype came up many times. The chain uses TRBV5-1 and TRBJ2-2; TRBD1 is a possible D gene (6 bases). Germline V gene data show CDR1 as SGHRS and CDR2 as YFSETQ. V was cut by 3 bases and J by 5 bases, with 14 bases left in between. The CDR3 covers 15 residues. CDR3 bases: TGCGCCAGCAGCTCTGGGACAACCTGGACCGGGGAGCTGTTTTTT. This encodes CASSSGTTWTGELFF.

The rearrangement joins TRBV18 to TRBJ2-1; D is perhaps TRBD1 (5 bases). Trimming removed 6 bases from V and 0 bases from J, with 15 bases in between. Germline CDR1 KGHSH, CDR2 LQKENI. This CDR3 region has 16 residues. The CDR3 reads CASSLVTGSSYNEQFF. CDR3 coding DNA: TGTGCCAGCTCTCTCGTAACAGGCAGCTCCTACAATGAGCAGTTCTTC.

In its sample, this clonotype was seen a few times. This chain links TRBV13 with TRBJ2-7; weak D call: TRBD2 (6 bases). Trimming left V 5 bases short and J 4 bases short, with 18 bases between. The CDR3 sequence is 15 residues long. From germline, CDR1 is PRHDT and CDR2 FYEKMQ (reference sequence). CDR3 DNA sequence: TGTGCCAGCAGCCGGGGGAGGCGGGGAGAGTACGAGCAGTACTTC. As protein: CASSRGRRGEYEQYF.

A few counts support this clonotype. This sequence joins TRBV5-1 and TRBJ2-5; TRBD2 aligns across 12 bases. The CDR3 is made up of 18 amino acids. CDR1 SGHRS and CDR2 YFSETQ come from the germline V gene. The V and J ends lost 3 bases and 5 bases, in that order; junction bases with no gene match: 14. The CDR3 is CASSWTTSGGPEGETQYF. CDR3 sequence (DNA): TGCGCCAGCAGCTGGACGACTAGCGGGGGACCGGAGGGGGAGACCCAGTACTTC.

This clonotype was detected only a few times. At one boundary the junction diverges from the germline segment, which might be a read error. The chain links TRBV9 to TRBJ2-2, with D tentatively TRBD1 or TRBD2 (5 bases each). Germline CDR1 reads SGDLS; CDR2 reads YYNGEE. CDR3 length equals 15 residues. DNA of the CDR3: TGTGCCAGCAGTTGGGACGCTTCGAACACCGGGGAGCCGTTTTTT. This codes for CASSWDASNTGEPFF.

This clonotype was found many times. The chain couples TRBV20-1 to TRBJ1-2; TRBD1 might be the D (6 bases). The CDR3 consists of 12 residues. Deletions cut 4 bases from V and 3 bases from J, with 9 bases between. Germline CDR1 DFQATT, CDR2 SNEGSKA (reference sequence). CDR3 residues: CSATPGDYGYTF. CDR3 sequence (DNA): TGCAGTGCTACTCCAGGGGACTATGGCTACACCTTC.

The table lists this clonotype with a few counts. The chain has TRBV29-1 and TRBJ2-7, with 10 bases identical to TRBD1. CDR3 size: 14 residues. Unmatched junction bases numbered 12, after V lost 8 bases and J lost 5 bases. Germline V gives CDR1 SQVTM, CDR2 ANQGSEA. The CDR3 DNA reads TGCAGCTTCTCCGGGGACAGGGGTGGCGACGAGCAGTACTTC. Amino acid sequence: CSFSGDRGGDEQYF.

This chain connects TRBV4-1 to TRBJ2-3; 9 positions match TRBD1. Germline values: CDR1 MGHRA, CDR2 YSYEKL. The CDR3 runs to 15 residues. V gave up 3 bases and J gave up 4 bases; unmatched junction bases: 5. The CDR3 sequence: CASSHQRQGADTQYF. For the CDR3, the DNA is TGCGCCAGCAGCCATCAAAGACAGGGGGCAGATACGCAGTATTTT.

This clonotype has ten or more counts. The chain has TRBV3-1 and TRBJ2-5, with 7 nucleotides matching TRBD2. The CDR3 is 14 amino acids. From germline, CDR1 is LGHDT and CDR2 YNNKEL (reference sequence). With V trimmed by 2 bases and J by 5 bases, 5 bases remained unmatched. The CDR3 DNA is TGTGCCAGCAGCCAACACCAGGGAGGGGAGACCCAGTACTTC. It is translated as CASSQHQGGETQYF.

This clonotype was observed at least ten times. The rearrangement links TRBV30 to TRBJ1-1; TRBD1 matches 7 bases. Trimming took 5 bases from V and 3 from J; bases not matched to a gene: 12. The CDR3 runs 15 residues. Germline CDR1 GTSNPN, CDR2 SVGIG (reference sequence). The CDR3 DNA reads TGTGCCTGGTCCAGACAGGGATGGATGGACACTGAAGCTTTCTTT. This gives the protein CAWSRQGWMDTEAFF.

This clonotype appeared many times. V usage is TRBV20-1 and J usage is TRBJ1-1, with 11 nucleotides matching TRBD1. CDR3 length equals 13 residues. Unmatched junction bases numbered 11, after V lost 6 bases and J lost 11 bases. Germline CDR1 and CDR2: DFQATT and SNEGSKA (reference sequence). The CDR3, as DNA: TGCAGTGCAGGGGACAGGGGGGGCTCTTTGGCTTTCTTT. It specifies CSAGDRGGSLAFF.

This clonotype was counted a few times. The J gene is TRBJ2-2, the V gene TRBV5-1, with 10 nucleotides matching TRBD1. CDR3 length equals 13 residues. The trim removed 8 bases at V and 7 bases at J, leaving 5 bases unmatched. The germline V gene encodes CDR1 SGHRS and CDR2 YFSETQ. CDR3 DNA: TGCGCCAGTACGGGACAGGGGATCGGGGAGCTGTTTTTT. This codes for CASTGQGIGELFF.

The V call is TRBV20-1, the J call TRBJ2-1, with D perhaps TRBD1 or TRBD2 (5 bases each). In germline, CDR1 is DFQATT, CDR2 SNEGSKA (reference sequence). The CDR3 runs 13 residues. The V end lost 5 bases, the J end lost 7 bases, and 15 bases lay between the germline ends. Here the CDR3 reads CSAPPGGGNEQFF. The CDR3 region has the DNA TGCAGTGCTCCCCCAGGTGGGGGAAATGAGCAGTTCTTC.

This clonotype appeared a few times. One base away lies a much larger clone, so this may be a sequencing read error. The rearrangement uses TRBV6-2 or TRBV6-3 and TRBJ2-7; either TRBD1 or TRBD2 may supply D (5 bases each). V lost 4 bases to trimming and J lost 3 bases, with 10 bases between them. Germline V gene sequence: CDR1 MNHEY, CDR2 SVGEGT. The CDR3 has 13 amino acids. The CDR3 is CASSFRDGYEQYF. CDR3 in DNA: TGTGCCAGCAGTTTCAGGGACGGCTACGAGCAGTACTTC.

This clonotype showed up many times. This sequence joins TRBV18 and TRBJ1-4; no clear D gene. CDR3 size: 12 residues. Trimming took off 11 bases at V and 1 base at J, with 8 bases between the two ends. CDR1 and CDR2 (germline): KGHSH, LQKENI. The CDR3 DNA follows: TGTGCCCCGCGGAGAACTAATGAAAAACTGTTTTTT. This codes for CAPRRTNEKLFF.